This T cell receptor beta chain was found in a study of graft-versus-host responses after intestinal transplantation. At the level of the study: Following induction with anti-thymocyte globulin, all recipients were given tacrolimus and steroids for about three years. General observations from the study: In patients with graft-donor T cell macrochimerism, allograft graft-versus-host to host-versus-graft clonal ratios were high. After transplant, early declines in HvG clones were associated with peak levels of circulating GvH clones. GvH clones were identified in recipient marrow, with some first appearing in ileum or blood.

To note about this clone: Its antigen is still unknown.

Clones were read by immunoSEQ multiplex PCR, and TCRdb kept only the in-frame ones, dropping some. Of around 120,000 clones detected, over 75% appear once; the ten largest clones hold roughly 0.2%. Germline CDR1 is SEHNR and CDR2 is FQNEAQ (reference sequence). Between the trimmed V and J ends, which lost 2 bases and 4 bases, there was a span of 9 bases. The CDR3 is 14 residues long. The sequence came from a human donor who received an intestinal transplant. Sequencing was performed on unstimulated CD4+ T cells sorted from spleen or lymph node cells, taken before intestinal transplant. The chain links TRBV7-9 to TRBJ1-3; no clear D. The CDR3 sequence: CASSLLGRGNTIYF. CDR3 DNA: TGTGCCAGCAGCTTACTGGGGAGGGGAAACACCATATATTTT.